The rows below give T cell receptor beta chains drawn from one sample of a study of CD8 T cells in Susac syndrome. MiXCR, applied by TCRdb to the immunoSEQ multiplex PCR reads, yields one record per CDR3 protein. The sample consists of about 84,000 distinct CDR3 sequences, just under 95% of them appearing once. The sequenced sample was CD8+ T cells from PBMCs. All receptors come from a human donor in good health. Each CDR3 is given with its conserved first and last residue. Fields, in order: V gene, CDR3 protein.

v_call: TRBV6-5; cdr3_aa: CASSTTGGPTEAFF
v_call: TRBV29-1; cdr3_aa: CSVEVLSVSSYNEQFF
v_call: TRBV29-1; cdr3_aa: CSVVLGRVVTEAFF
v_call: TRBV4-1; cdr3_aa: CASSQQDRGNYGYTF
v_call: TRBV2; cdr3_aa: CASNSRYEQYF
v_call: TRBV13; cdr3_aa: CASSLTQVTSPEAFF
v_call: TRBV19; cdr3_aa: CASEVMRAGGNEAFF
v_call: TRBV2; cdr3_aa: CASSDRRGYGYTF
v_call: TRBV27; cdr3_aa: CASSSTLVGGYTF
v_call: TRBV13; cdr3_aa: CASSGTSGPEQYF
v_call: TRBV7-3; cdr3_aa: CASSALQGMNTEAFF
v_call: TRBV19; cdr3_aa: CASSIYLYNNQPQHF
v_call: TRBV3-1; cdr3_aa: CASSQVGYRGFTGELFF